The clone carrying this T cell receptor beta chain is medium-sized (0.01 to 0.1%) within its sample. Its specificity is not known. The data are from a study of metastatic and nonmetastatic thyroid tumors. Study information: Thyroid patients, malignant and benign, had repertoires compared across blood and tumor or nodule tissue. General observations from the study: Malignant tumors reportedly showed significantly higher TCR beta diversity than benign nodules in both blood and tumor.

V lost 2 bases to trimming and J lost 3 bases; unmatched junction nucleotides: 8. This CDR3 contains 16 residues. CDR1 and CDR2 from the germline V gene are MGHRA and YSYEKL. In the authors' workflow: The study's classifier, a distant-metastasis tool for papillary thyroid cancer, was built using CDR3 differences across clinicopathological groups. With MiXCR, TCRdb reprocessed the PCR reads. TCRdb, not the authors, supplied the V and J calls. The sample holds approximately 29,000 clones, around 16% seen once. No patient had received any treatment before thyroid surgery. The chain uses TRBV4-1 and TRBJ2-7; 9 nucleotides match TRBD1. Specimen: blood. The TCR originated in a female donor with papillary thyroid cancer or a benign thyroid nodule (not recorded which). Some clones in this sample may be carry-over from other donors' samples. The CDR3 DNA is TGCGCCAGCAGCCAACCCAACAGGGGGCAGTTCTACGAGCAGTACTTC. Protein sequence: CASSQPNRGQFYEQYF.